One and the same sample provided the 5 T cell receptor beta chains below, sequenced in a study of cytomegalovirus exposure and HLA in healthy donors. Primers: 60 Vbeta forward and 13 Jbeta reverse. The assay was immunoSEQ multiplex PCR, and TCRdb's table has in-frame clones only and misses some. The profile covers around 220,000 clones, with 65% to 90% appearing a single time and 1.1% to 1.5% taken by the ten largest. Sequencing was performed on PBMCs. All receptors derive from a girl aged 5-17 years in good health and CMV-seronegative.

The V call is TRBV6-5, the J call TRBJ2-3; possibly TRBD2 for D (5 bases). V gave up 4 bases and J gave up 10 bases, with 18 bases separating them. CDR1 MNHEY and CDR2 SVGAGI come from the germline V gene. There are 14 residues in the CDR3. CDR3 DNA sequence: TGTGCCAGCAGTTCGCAGGCCTCGAGGGATTCGCAGTATTTT. Protein sequence: CASSSQASRDSQYF.

This clone was detected only a few times. The CDR3 nucleotides are TGTGCCAGCAGCAACGCGGGTCCTGAAGCTTTCTTT. It encodes CASSNAGPEAFF. This rearrangement joins TRBV9 to TRBJ1-1; D is ambiguous. The V gene's germline CDR1 is SGDLS and CDR2 YYNGEE. The CDR3 covers 12 residues. V lost 4 bases, J lost 6 bases, and 10 bases lay in between.

The V call is TRBV18, the J call TRBJ2-4; D is possibly TRBD2 (6 bases). The CDR3 has 18 residues. The germline V gene encodes CDR1 KGHSH and CDR2 LQKENI. V was trimmed by 3 bases and J by 5 bases, leaving 23 bases between them. CDR3 DNA sequence: TGTGCCAGCTCACCCTCGGGTAGCGGTCCAGCAAATCAAAACATTCAGTACTTC. Translated, it gives CASSPSGSGPANQNIQYF.

In its sample, this clone was seen a few times. This chain links TRBV6-1 with TRBJ2-7; 10 nucleotides match TRBD2. This CDR3 contains 16 residues. J was trimmed by 4 bases and V by 3 bases; bases with no gene match: 9. Germline lookup yields CDR1 MNHNS and CDR2 SASEGT. This CDR3 is CASSENPGLAPYEQYF. As DNA, the CDR3 is TGTGCCAGCAGTGAGAACCCGGGACTAGCGCCTTACGAGCAGTACTTC.

This clone was found once. The chain has TRBV5-1 and TRBJ2-1; no clear D. Trimming shortened V by 1 base and J by 5 bases, and 7 bases separated the two germline ends. From germline, CDR1 is SGHRS and CDR2 YFSETQ. This CDR3 has 13 amino acids. CDR3 nucleotides: TGCGCCAGCAGCTTGTCCCAGAACAATGAGCAGTTCTTC. Residues: CASSLSQNNEQFF. Using reference TRBV5-1 and TRBJ2-1 for the parts outside the CDR3, the full variable domain is KAGVTQTPRYLIKTRGQQVTLSCSPISGHRSVSWYQQTPGQGLQFLFEYFSETQRNKGNFPGRFSGRQFSNSRSEMNVSTLELGDSALYLCASSLSQNNEQFFGPGTRLTVL.